These T cell receptor beta chains were read from a single sample in a study of T cell responses to AZD1222 COVID-19 vaccine. Measured with immunoSEQ multiplex PCR; TCRdb has only the in-frame clones, and not every one. The sample shows about 170,000 clones, roughly nine tenths of them seen only once. Sequenced here: peripheral blood, sampled on day 0 of AZD1222 vaccination. The receptors come from an adult in good health. The CDR3 runs from the conserved cysteine through the conserved F or W. D genes are given only for firm matches. Only part of the rows carry a size: once, few, many, or a class if the clone is expanded.

>NA|NA|TRBJ1-1|TRBV7-9
CASRGVGTEAFF
TGTGCCAGCAGAGGGGTAGGCACTGAAGCTTTCTTT
>NA|NA|TRBJ1-1|TRBV6-5
CASFGGGKAEAFF
TGTGCCAGCTTCGGGGGGGGGAAGGCTGAAGCTTTCTTT
>NA|NA|TRBJ2-3|TRBV19
CASSIFGVVSTDTQYF
TGTGCCAGTAGTATATTCGGGGTCGTAAGCACAGATACGCAGTATTTT
>NA|NA|TRBJ2-5|TRBV15
CATSRGDRFEETQYF
TGTGCCACCAGCAGAGGAGACAGATTTGAAGAGACCCAGTACTTC
>NA|NA|TRBJ2-1|TRBV7-2
CASSLRWGLSGGNNEQFF
TGTGCCAGCAGCTTACGCTGGGGGCTCAGTGGGGGAAATAATGAGCAGTTCTTC
>NA|NA|TRBJ1-1|TRBV7-8
CASSLPGGNTEAFF
TGTGCCAGCAGCCTACCTGGTGGCAACACTGAAGCTTTCTTT
>NA|TRBD2|TRBJ2-3|TRBV6-1
CASSEAGTSGFGDTQYF
TGTGCCAGCAGTGAAGCTGGGACTAGCGGGTTCGGGGATACGCAGTATTTT
>NA|TRBD2|TRBJ2-5|TRBV27
CASKGTSGWETQYF
TGTGCCAGCAAGGGGACTAGCGGGTGGGAGACCCAGTACTTC
>NA|TRBD1|TRBJ2-2|TRBV9
CASRGTGLTGELFF
TGTGCCAGCAGAGGGACAGGGCTCACCGGGGAGCTGTTTTTT
>NA|NA|TRBJ2-4|TRBV10-1
CASSESGGNIQYF
TGCGCCAGCAGTGAGTCGGGAGGAAACATTCAGTACTTC
>NA|TRBD1|TRBJ1-5|TRBV27
CASSLSGQGSNQPQHF
TGTGCCAGCAGTTTATCGGGACAGGGGAGCAATCAGCCCCAGCATTTT
>NA|NA|TRBJ1-1|TRBV7-8
CASSSRWGLNTEAFF
TGTGCCAGCAGCTCCCGGTGGGGCTTGAACACTGAAGCTTTCTTT
>NA|NA|TRBJ1-5|TRBV12-2
CASRLYRDRAYSNQPQHF
TGTGCAAGTCGCTTATACCGGGACAGGGCCTATAGCAATCAGCCCCAGCATTTT
>NA|NA|TRBJ1-1|TRBV30
CAWTTIPDTEAFF
TGTGCCTGGACTACTATCCCGGACACTGAAGCTTTCTTT
>NA|TRBD1|TRBJ2-2|TRBV28
CASSDRVANTGELFF
TGTGCCAGCAGTGACAGGGTCGCGAACACCGGGGAGCTGTTTTTT
>NA|NA|TRBJ2-3|TRBV2
CASLRRQSTDTQYF
TGTGCCAGCCTTCGGAGACAGAGCACAGATACGCAGTATTTT
>NA|TRBD1|TRBJ1-2|TRBV27
CASSPTDRGPYGYTF
TGTGCCAGCAGTCCGACAGACAGGGGGCCTTATGGCTACACCTTC
>NA|TRBD1|TRBJ1-2|TRBV12-3/TRBV12-4
CASSGTEDYGYTF
TGTGCCAGCAGTGGGACAGAAGACTATGGCTACACCTTC
>NA|NA|TRBJ1-2|TRBV5-6
CASSLGWGGGYTF
TGTGCCAGCAGCTTGGGTTGGGGCGGAGGCTACACCTTC
>NA|TRBD1|TRBJ1-6|TRBV7-8
CASSVGQTANSPLHF
TGTGCCAGCAGCGTGGGACAGACCGCTAATTCACCCCTCCACTTT
>few|NA|TRBJ1-1|TRBV2
CASSEIVAYTEAFF
TGTGCCAGCAGTGAAATAGTGGCATACACTGAAGCTTTCTTT
>NA|NA|TRBJ2-5|TRBV29-1
CSALGGLETQYF
TGCAGCGCCCTGGGAGGTCTGGAGACCCAGTACTTC
>few|NA|TRBJ1-5|TRBV5-6
CASSRGRYQPQHF
TGTGCCAGCAGCCGGGGCCGTTATCAGCCCCAGCATTTT
>once|TRBD2|TRBJ2-2|TRBV29-1
CSVEEVAGGPTGELFF
TGCAGCGTTGAAGAAGTTGCGGGGGGTCCCACCGGGGAGCTGTTTTTT
>NA|TRBD1|TRBJ1-6|TRBV3-1/TRBV3-2
CASSDRGNSPLHF
TGTGCCAGCAGCGACAGGGGAAACTCACCCCTCCACTTT
>NA|NA|TRBJ2-3|TRBV2
CASSDGGRFADTQYF
TGTGCCAGCAGTGACGGGGGGCGATTCGCAGATACGCAGTATTTT
>NA|NA|TRBJ1-5|TRBV18
CASSPRSNQPQHF
TGTGCCAGCTCACCGAGAAGCAATCAGCCCCAGCATTTT
>NA|TRBD1|TRBJ2-7|TRBV2
CASSERQGVYEQYF
TGTGCCAGCAGCGAAAGACAGGGGGTGTACGAGCAGTACTTC
>NA|TRBD1|TRBJ2-7|TRBV9
CASSATGEYEQYF
TGTGCCAGCAGCGCTACAGGGGAATACGAGCAGTACTTC
>NA|TRBD1|TRBJ2-7|TRBV19
CASRDRGFYEQYF
TGTGCCAGTAGGGACAGGGGTTTCTACGAGCAGTACTTC
>NA|NA|TRBJ2-7|TRBV6-5
CASQGSSYEQYF
TGTGCCTCTCAGGGAAGCTCCTACGAGCAGTACTTC
>NA|NA|TRBJ2-1|TRBV12-5
CASGLASDSLKFF
TGTGCTAGTGGTTTGGCTTCCGACAGCTTGAAGTTCTTC
>NA|NA|TRBJ1-6|TRBV28
CASSLGQGNSPLHF
TGTGCCAGCAGTTTGGGGCAGGGGAATTCACCCCTCCACTTT
>NA|NA|TRBJ2-5|TRBV7-7
CASSFRGLEETQYF
TGTGCTAGCAGCTTCCGGGGATTGGAGGAGACCCAGTACTTC
>NA|NA|TRBJ2-5|TRBV5-4
CASSGASEETQYF
TGTGCCAGCAGTGGGGCTAGCGAAGAGACCCAGTACTTC
>NA|TRBD1|TRBJ2-7|TRBV28
CASSFGGTGVYEQYF
TGTGCCAGCAGTTTTGGAGGGACAGGGGTCTACGAGCAGTACTTC
>NA|NA|TRBJ2-3|TRBV28
CASRSGGSGTDTQYF
TGTGCCAGCCGTTCGGGGGGCTCGGGCACAGATACGCAGTATTTT
>NA|NA|TRBJ1-5|TRBV28
CASKRTEDQPQHF
TGTGCCAGCAAGAGGACAGAAGATCAGCCCCAGCATTTT
>NA|TRBD1|TRBJ2-7|TRBV7-9
CASSLVGQGTAEQYF
TGTGCCAGCAGCTTAGTAGGACAGGGAACGGCCGAGCAGTACTTC
>NA|NA|TRBJ2-3|TRBV11-2
CASSLDPSSPYLTDTQYF
TGTGCCAGCAGCTTAGATCCGTCGTCCCCCTACTTGACAGATACGCAGTATTTT
>NA|NA|TRBJ2-7|TRBV4-2
CASSQVSGPSYEQYF
TGTGCCAGCAGCCAAGTTTCCGGTCCTTCCTACGAGCAGTACTTC
>once|TRBD1|TRBJ1-2|TRBV7-8
CASSLVQGDGYTF
TGTGCCAGCAGCTTAGTTCAGGGGGACGGCTACACCTTC
>once|NA|TRBJ1-2|TRBV12-3/TRBV12-4
CASSLGGFGYTF
TGTGCCAGCAGTTTGGGGGGATTCGGCTACACCTTC
>NA|NA|TRBJ1-2|TRBV7-9
CASTPMGAEDYGYTF
TGTGCCAGCACCCCGATGGGGGCAGAGGACTATGGCTACACCTTC
>few|NA|TRBJ1-5|TRBV10-3
CAISFGDNQPQHF
TGTGCCATCAGTTTTGGGGATAATCAGCCCCAGCATTTT
>NA|NA|TRBJ1-6|TRBV6-2/TRBV6-3
CASSYEPRKSSYNSPLHF
TGTGCCAGCAGTTACGAGCCACGGAAGAGCTCCTATAATTCACCCCTCCACTTT
>NA|TRBD2|TRBJ2-1|TRBV11-2
CASSLVGLAGGDNEQFF
TGTGCCAGCAGCTTAGTGGGACTAGCGGGGGGCGACAATGAGCAGTTCTTC
>NA|NA|TRBJ2-1|TRBV30
CAWRWTPGSYNEQFF
TGTGCCTGGAGATGGACTCCCGGATCCTACAATGAGCAGTTCTTC
>NA|TRBD2|TRBJ2-5|TRBV9
CASSKTSGGALETQYF
TGTGCCAGCAGCAAGACTAGCGGGGGGGCCTTAGAGACCCAGTACTTC
>NA|NA|TRBJ2-5|TRBV5-4
CASSLDSSRETQYF
TGTGCCAGCAGCTTGGACTCTTCGCGGGAGACCCAGTACTTC